The 29 T cell receptor beta chains listed next were all sequenced from one sample in a study of cytomegalovirus exposure and HLA in healthy donors. The PCR made use of 60 Vbeta and 13 Jbeta primers. Profiled with immunoSEQ multiplex PCR; TCRdb holds only in-frame clones, not every one. This table holds about 120,000 clones, more than 80% found once. Material: PBMCs. These TCRs come from a man under 40 in good health and CMV-seropositive.

This clone has more than one count but fewer than ten. The V call is TRBV30, the J call TRBJ2-3; 7 nucleotides line up with TRBD1. Germline CDR1 and CDR2: GTSNPN and SVGIG (reference sequence). J gave up 1 base and V 4 bases, and 11 bases lay outside the gene matches. This CDR3 contains 16 residues. The CDR3 nucleotides read TGTGCCTGGACCCGAATAGGGGGCGCCGGCACAGATACGCAGTATTTT. This translates into CAWTRIGGAGTDTQYF. Together with reference TRBV30 and TRBJ2-3, the CDR3 gives the full variable domain: SQTIHQWPATLVQPVGSPLSLECTVEGTSNPNLYWYRQAAGRGLQLLFYSVGIGQISSEVPQNLSASRPQDRQFILSSKKLLLSDSGFYLCAWTRIGGAGTDTQYFGPGTRLTVL.

The chain has TRBV27 and TRBJ1-2, with 10 bases aligning to TRBD1. CDR3 length: 15 residues. Unmatched junction bases numbered 11, after V lost 5 bases and J lost 8 bases. Per germline, CDR1 MNHEY and CDR2 SMNVEV (reference sequence). DNA of the CDR3: TGTGCCAGCAGTAAGACGACAGGGGGCTCGGTCGGCTACACCTTC. It encodes CASSKTTGGSVGYTF.

V usage is TRBV5-1 and J usage is TRBJ1-5; a possible D gene is TRBD1 (6 bases). The CDR3 loop spans 14 amino acids. V gave up 4 bases and J gave up 4 bases, with 12 bases separating them. CDR1 and CDR2 (germline): SGHRS, YFSETQ. The CDR3 protein is CASSQSDRNQPQHF. CDR3 bases: TGCGCCAGCAGCCAATCGGACAGAAATCAGCCCCAGCATTTT.

The rearrangement joins TRBV28 to TRBJ2-7, with 9 positions matching TRBD1. The J segment lost 4 bases and the V segment lost 3 bases, leaving 4 bases of the junction unmatched. Germline lookup yields CDR1 MDHEN and CDR2 SYDVKM. This CDR3 spans 14 amino acids. The CDR3 spells CASSFGTGWYEQYF. DNA for the CDR3: TGTGCCAGCAGTTTCGGGACAGGGTGGTACGAGCAGTACTTC.

The chain recombines TRBV7-8 with TRBJ2-7; D is unresolved. In germline, CDR1 is SGHVS, CDR2 FQNEAQ. This CDR3 region has 14 residues. The V end lost 5 bases, the J end lost 6 bases, and 17 bases lay between the germline ends. The CDR3 coding sequence is TGTGCCAGCAGCCTACCGGGTCCCTCGCGCGAGCAGTACTTC. Its translation: CASSLPGPSREQYF. The entire variable domain, with the rest obtained from reference TRBV7-8 and TRBJ2-7, is as follows: GAGVSQSPRYKVAKRGQDVALRCDPISGHVSLFWYQQALGQGPEFLTYFQNEAQLDKSGLPSDRFFAERPEGSVSTLKIQRTQQEDSAVYLCASSLPGPSREQYFGPGTRLTVT.

This clone showed up just a few times. This chain uses TRBV2 with TRBJ1-4; no clear D gene. Trimming shortened V by 6 bases and J by 0 bases, and 8 bases separated the two germline ends. CDR1 SNHLY and CDR2 FYNNEI come from the germline V gene. The CDR3 extends over 14 amino acids. CDR3 in DNA: TGTGCCAGCAGGGCCAGATCAACTAATGAAAAACTGTTTTTT. This gives the protein CASRARSTNEKLFF.

Here the CDR3 DNA reads TGCAGCGTGCGAGCTAGCGGGCTCCCCTACGAGCAGTACTTC. The encoded protein is CSVRASGLPYEQYF. The rearrangement links TRBV29-1 to TRBJ2-7; 8 bases line up with TRBD2. Germline V gene lookup returns CDR1 SQVTM and CDR2 ANQGSEA. V lost 6 bases to trimming and J lost 2 bases; unmatched junction nucleotides: 9. The CDR3 extends over 14 amino acids.

This clone was found once. The genes are TRBV4-1 and TRBJ1-5, with D hard to call. Germline CDR1 is MGHRA and CDR2 is YSYEKL. CDR3 size: 13 residues. Between the trimmed V and J ends, which lost 4 bases and 5 bases, there was a span of 9 bases. CDR3 residues: CASSPGLYQPQHF. The CDR3 nucleotides are TGCGCCAGCAGCCCGGGTTTGTATCAGCCCCAGCATTTT.

This clone was counted once. The CDR3 protein is CSVDGTGPYGYTF. CDR3 nucleotide sequence: TGCAGCGTTGACGGGACAGGCCCCTATGGCTACACCTTC. This chain links TRBV29-1 with TRBJ1-2, with TRBD1 matching 8 bases. Trimming removed 3 bases from V and 4 bases from J; junction bases left unmatched: 4. Germline V gene sequence: CDR1 SQVTM, CDR2 ANQGSEA. The CDR3 is 13 amino acids.

The chain recombines TRBV5-1 with TRBJ1-3; D call uncertain. The CDR3 is made up of 16 amino acids. V was shortened by 0 bases and J by 0 bases, with 10 bases between the two germline ends. Germline lookup yields CDR1 SGHRS and CDR2 YFSETQ. The chain's CDR3 is CASSLGHLSSGNTIYF. CDR3 nucleotide sequence: TGCGCCAGCAGCTTGGGACACCTGAGCTCTGGAAACACCATATATTTT.

V is TRBV6-1 and J is TRBJ2-3; D possibly corresponds to TRBD2 (6 bases). Germline values: CDR1 MNHNS, CDR2 SASEGT. Trimming shortened V by 2 bases and J by 5 bases, and 17 bases separated the two germline ends. CDR3 size: 16 residues. Written as DNA, the CDR3 is TGTGCCAGCAGTGAAAGTGGGGGACCCGGGGGAGATACGCAGTATTTT. This encodes CASSESGGPGGDTQYF.

This clone was picked up one time. The J gene is TRBJ2-5, the V gene TRBV10-3; 11 bases are a match to TRBD2. Near its end, the DNA agrees better with TRBJ2-7, so the J call may be wrong. The CDR3 has 13 amino acids. CDR1 ENHRY and CDR2 SYGVKD come from the germline V gene. CDR3 residues: CAVGVAGGLEQYF. CDR3 nucleotide sequence: TGTGCCGTCGGGGTAGCGGGGGGGCTCGAGCAGTACTTC.

The chain couples TRBV5-5 to TRBJ2-7; D not certain. From germline, CDR1 is SGHKS and CDR2 YYEKEE (reference sequence). Trimming pared 2 bases from V and 3 bases from J, leaving 9 bases between. This CDR3 has 13 amino acids. The CDR3 here is CASSFFRNYEQYF. For the CDR3, the DNA is TGTGCCAGCAGCTTTTTCAGAAACTACGAGCAGTACTTC.

The chain recombines TRBV5-5 with TRBJ1-2; D unclear. Deletions cut 4 bases from V and 0 bases from J, with 16 bases between. The CDR3 spans 16 residues. Germline V gene sequence: CDR1 SGHKS, CDR2 YYEKEE (reference sequence). The CDR3 sequence is CASSPLANRANYGYTF. CDR3 in DNA: TGTGCCAGCAGCCCCTTAGCAAACCGGGCTAACTATGGCTACACCTTC.

As concerns this clone: In the same sample, other DNA sequences code for this CDR3. The gene calls are TRBV29-1 and TRBJ2-7; no definite D call. Germline CDR1 SQVTM, CDR2 ANQGSEA. With 4 bases removed from V and 0 bases from J, the gap between germline ends came to 4 bases. The CDR3 is 11 residues long. CDR3 in amino acids: CSVALSYEQYF. The DNA of the CDR3 is TGCAGCGTTGCCCTCTCCTACGAGCAGTACTTC.

This chain links TRBV19 with TRBJ2-7; D may be TRBD1 (5 bases). In germline, CDR1 is LNHDA, CDR2 SQIVND (reference sequence). The CDR3 spans 14 residues. The ends were cut back, 4 bases at V and 0 bases at J, with 10 bases in the middle. The DNA of the CDR3 is TGTGCCAGTAGTACCGACAGAAGCTCCTACGAGCAGTACTTC. Its protein is CASSTDRSSYEQYF.

This chain joins TRBV7-8 and TRBJ2-7, with no clear D. The CDR3 loop spans 14 amino acids. The V end was cut by 1 base, the J end by 1 base, with 8 bases between. Looked up from germline, CDR1 is SGHVS and CDR2 is FQNEAQ. CDR3 in amino acids: CASSLDRSSYEQYF. In nucleotides, the CDR3 is TGTGCCAGCAGCTTAGACCGGAGTTCCTACGAGCAGTACTTC.

V is TRBV5-4 and J is TRBJ2-5, with D possibly being TRBD2 (5 bases). V lost 3 bases to trimming and J lost 0 bases, with 9 bases between them. This CDR3 region has 14 residues. Germline V gene data show CDR1 as SGHNT and CDR2 as YYREEE (reference sequence). CDR3 coding DNA: TGTGCCAGCAGCTCCGGGGTGTACCAAGAGACCCAGTACTTC. Translated: CASSSGVYQETQYF.

The chain has TRBV2 and TRBJ2-5; D is unclear. The CDR3 is 12 amino acids. Deletions cut 6 bases from V and 5 bases from J, with 10 bases between. Looked up from germline, CDR1 is SNHLY and CDR2 is FYNNEI. CDR3 amino acids: CASSYGLETQYF. As DNA, the CDR3 is TGTGCCAGCAGCTACGGTCTGGAGACCCAGTACTTC.

This clone occurred once. The rearrangement links TRBV7-2 to TRBJ2-7, with a possible D match to TRBD1 (6 bases). Per the germline V gene, CDR1 is SGHTA and CDR2 is FQGNSA. Trimming removed 5 bases at V and 0 bases at J, with 11 bases between. The CDR3 runs 14 residues. CDR3 DNA: TGTGCCAGCAGCGGGCAGGACAGCTCCTACGAGCAGTACTTC. Residues: CASSGQDSSYEQYF.

The rearrangement links TRBV6-1 to TRBJ2-7, with D hard to call. CDR3 length: 11 residues. The V end was cut by 5 bases, the J end by 4 bases, with 6 bases between. Germline CDR1 MNHNS, CDR2 SASEGT. For the CDR3, the DNA is TGTGCCAGCAGTCAAATTTACGAGCAGTACTTC. Amino acid sequence: CASSQIYEQYF.

The rearrangement links TRBV7-9 to TRBJ2-3; possibly TRBD1 for D (5 bases). Germline CDR1 reads SEHNR; CDR2 reads FQNEAQ (reference sequence). CDR3 length: 15 amino acids. The V end lost 0 bases, the J end lost 3 bases, and 10 bases lay between the germline ends. The CDR3 is CASSLAYPGTDTQYF. The CDR3 DNA follows: TGTGCCAGCAGCTTAGCGTACCCAGGGACAGATACGCAGTATTTT.

The chain combines TRBV7-9 with TRBJ2-2; possibly TRBD1 for D (5 bases). Germline assignment: CDR1 SEHNR and CDR2 FQNEAQ (reference sequence). This CDR3 is built from 16 residues. V gave up 5 bases and J gave up 4 bases, with 17 bases separating them. The CDR3 nucleotides are TGTGCCAGCAGCCCGCAAACAGGAGAAACCACCGGGGAGCTGTTTTTT. As protein: CASSPQTGETTGELFF.

The V and J genes are TRBV29-1 and TRBJ2-1, with 11 nucleotides matching TRBD2. Looked up from germline, CDR1 is SQVTM and CDR2 is ANQGSEA. CDR3 length equals 16 residues. With 3 bases clipped from V and 2 bases from J, the junction kept 6 bases outside the gene matches. The chain's CDR3 is CSVDIAGGPPYNEQFF. The CDR3 DNA follows: TGCAGCGTTGATATAGCGGGGGGGCCCCCCTACAATGAGCAGTTCTTC.

This chain uses TRBV28 with TRBJ2-2, with TRBD2 matching over 8 bases. J was trimmed by 6 bases and V by 2 bases; bases with no gene match: 8. CDR1 MDHEN and CDR2 SYDVKM come from the germline V gene. The CDR3 is 16 amino acids. For the CDR3, the DNA is TGTGCCAGCAGTTTACCCGGTCTGCGGGGGGCCGGGGAGCTGTTTTTT. As protein: CASSLPGLRGAGELFF.

This chain links TRBV2 with TRBJ2-3; possibly TRBD1 for D (6 bases). The V gene lost 4 bases and the J gene lost 2 bases, with 13 bases spanning the gap. The CDR3 extends over 15 amino acids. CDR1 and CDR2 (germline): SNHLY, FYNNEI. Here the CDR3 DNA reads TGTGCCAGCAGTGTTCGACAGGCGTACACAGATACGCAGTATTTT. Its protein is CASSVRQAYTDTQYF.

This rearrangement joins TRBV2 to TRBJ2-1, with 9 bases that match TRBD2. The CDR3 totals 15 residues. The V gene end was trimmed by 10 bases and the J gene end by 10 bases; junction bases not matched to a gene: 17. Germline V gives CDR1 SNHLY, CDR2 FYNNEI. The CDR3 DNA follows: TGTGCCATTTTTCGAACCCAGCGGGGGGCTTGGGAGCAGTTCTTC. This codes for CAIFRTQRGAWEQFF.

The rearrangement links TRBV2 to TRBJ1-6; 8 bases line up with TRBD1. Germline values: CDR1 SNHLY, CDR2 FYNNEI. The ends lost 4 bases at V and 7 bases at J; junction bases unmatched: 3. The CDR3 runs 14 residues. The DNA for the CDR3 is TGTGCCAGCAGTGGGGACAGGTTGAATTCACCCCTCCACTTT. It yields the protein CASSGDRLNSPLHF.

This clone was seen a handful of times. The chain combines TRBV29-1 with TRBJ2-1; 7 bases line up with TRBD1. This CDR3 comprises 13 residues. Trimming cost V 3 bases and J 7 bases; bases outside gene matches: 6. Germline loops: CDR1 SQVTM, CDR2 ANQGSEA. The CDR3 nucleotides are TGCAGCGTTGAGGGACAGCCTGGGAATGAGCAGTTCTTC. The encoded protein is CSVEGQPGNEQFF.